The clone carrying this TCR beta chain occurred many times. Its antigen remains unidentified. TCRdb processed the 5' RACE reads anew with MiXCR; each CDR3 protein has one entry. The sample has 500,000 or so distinct CDR3 sequences; about 5% are singletons. The source of the sample is a study of CD8 T cells in ankylosing spondylitis. Study findings and constraints: Typical of ankylosing spondylitis blood, it appeared, was a TCR beta motif of eight highly homologous variants.

Looked up from germline, CDR1 is LGHNA and CDR2 is YNFKEQ. CDR3 length: 14 residues. The V gene lost 0 bases and the J gene lost 11 bases, with 16 bases spanning the gap. Sequencing used blood, either unsorted or a sorted T cell fraction (not recorded which). The J gene is TRBJ1-1, the V gene TRBV4-2, with D maybe TRBD1 (5 bases). The source is a male donor with ankylosing spondylitis. The CDR3 loop reads CASSQEGASGFAFF. CDR3 bases: TGTGCCAGCAGCCAAGAAGGGGCAAGCGGGTTTGCTTTCTTT.